The 2 T cell receptor beta chains given below trace back to one sample, sequenced in a study of blood T cell repertoires in COVID-19. TCRdb's copy holds only in-frame clones and misses some; the assay was immunoSEQ multiplex PCR. The sample carries roughly 250,000 clones, 70% to 85% recorded once. Sample: peripheral blood. Receptors were obtained from a woman of 80 years or more with acute or convalescent COVID-19.

The table lists this clone with many counts. J is TRBJ1-1 and V is TRBV7-9; the D gene is possibly TRBD1 (5 bases). Germline V gives CDR1 SEHNR, CDR2 FQNEAQ (reference sequence). This CDR3 has 15 residues. V dropped 5 bases and J dropped 1 base, with 14 bases sitting between them. This CDR3 is CASSPRDATNTEAFF. The DNA for the CDR3 is TGTGCCAGCAGCCCGCGGGACGCCACGAACACTGAAGCTTTCTTT.

The chain joins TRBV2 to TRBJ1-2, with TRBD1 identical over 7 bases. Per the germline V gene, CDR1 is SNHLY and CDR2 is FYNNEI. The V gene end was trimmed by 6 bases and the J gene end by 8 bases; junction bases not matched to a gene: 6. The length of the CDR3 is 12 residues. CDR3 amino acids: CASRDRTWGYTF. CDR3 in DNA: TGTGCCAGCAGGGACAGGACATGGGGCTACACCTTC.